This T cell receptor (beta chain) stems from a study of T cell responses to AZD1222 COVID-19 vaccine. As for the study in general: Second-dose groups at about 4 or about 12 weeks were pooled. Study findings and constraints: Researchers report vaccine-associated CD4 TCRs spanning spike, with dominance at 160-218 and 743-854.

The table came from immunoSEQ multiplex PCR; TCRdb's copy has only in-frame clones and leaves some out. The sample lists about 130,000 clones; 90% to 95% were seen once. V was pared by 0 bases and J by 5 bases, with 7 bases of the junction left unmatched. Germline assignment: CDR1 SGHKS and CDR2 YYEKEE (reference sequence). The CDR3 is 15 residues long. With respect to this clone: Its target is not known.

Sequenced material: peripheral blood, taken on day 0 of AZD1222 vaccination. The gene calls are TRBV5-5 and TRBJ2-7; 8 nucleotides line up with TRBD1. This TCR was recovered from an adult in good health. The CDR3 is CASSLGTGWSNEQYF. CDR3 nucleotide sequence: TGTGCCAGCAGCTTGGGGACAGGGTGGTCAAACGAGCAGTACTTC. Supplemented by reference TRBV5-5 and TRBJ2-7, the full variable domain reads DAGVTQSPTHLIKTRGQQVTLRCSPISGHKSVSWYQQVLGQGPQFIFQYYEKEERGRGNFPDRFSARQFPNYSSELNVNALLLGDSALYLCASSLGTGWSNEQYFGPGTRLTVT.